The 13 T cell receptor beta chains in this list originate from one sample, sequenced in a study of blood T cell repertoires in COVID-19. Repertoires were generated with immunoSEQ multiplex PCR, while TCRdb's copy carries only in-frame clones and drops some. Of 30,000 to 40,000 clones listed, roughly 89% are singletons. Sequencing input: peripheral blood. These receptor sequences come from a man between 60 and 75 years old with active or convalescent COVID-19.

V gene TRBV29-1 combines with J gene TRBJ2-2; 7 positions agree with TRBD2. The CDR3 loop spans 12 amino acids. From germline, CDR1 is SQVTM and CDR2 ANQGSEA. In DNA, the CDR3 is TGCGTCGGGGGAGGGCCTGCCGGGGAGCTGTTTTTT. The encoded protein is CVGGGPAGELFF.

V and J are TRBV28 and TRBJ2-3, with a tentative D call TRBD2 (5 bases). CDR1 is MDHEN, CDR2 SYDVKM, per germline. V was cut by 4 bases and J by 1 base, with 15 bases left in between. The CDR3 spans 16 residues. Here the CDR3 DNA reads TGTGCCAGCAGTTCGCTGAGCGGACTCCGCACAGATACGCAGTATTTT. It encodes CASSSLSGLRTDTQYF. The variable domain in full, with the rest retrieved from reference TRBV28 and TRBJ2-3, is DVKVTQSSRYLVKRTGEKVFLECVQDMDHENMFWYRQDPGLGLRLIYFSYDVKMKEKGDIPEGYSVSREKKERFSLILESASTNQTSMYLCASSSLSGLRTDTQYFGPGTRLTVL.

The rearrangement uses TRBV24-1 and TRBJ2-3, with 15 bases lining up with TRBD2. The CDR3 has 18 amino acids. The V and J ends lost 4 bases and 4 bases, in that order; junction bases with no gene match: 8. Germline loops: CDR1 KGHDR, CDR2 SFDVKD. CDR3 in DNA: TGTGCCACCAGTGACGGAGGACTAGCGGGAGGGGTGTCAGATACGCAGTATTTT. It encodes CATSDGGLAGGVSDTQYF.

The chain joins TRBV11-2 to TRBJ1-2; no reliable D call. V was pared by 4 bases and J by 4 bases, with 7 bases between. CDR1 is SGHAT and CDR2 is FQNNGV in the germline V gene. The CDR3 has 12 amino acids. In DNA, the CDR3 is TGTGCCAGCAGCTCCTATCCCTATGGCTACACCTTC. As protein: CASSSYPYGYTF.

This chain uses TRBV12-5 with TRBJ2-3, with 12 bases lining up with TRBD2. The CDR3 loop spans 20 amino acids. Germline lookup yields CDR1 LGHNT and CDR2 FRNRAP. V was clipped by 2 bases and J by 4 bases; unmatched bases: 16. The CDR3, as DNA: TGTGCTAGTGGTTTGACTCCTCTAGCGGGAGGGCCCAGGGTTTCAGATACGCAGTATTTT. This sequence encodes CASGLTPLAGGPRVSDTQYF.

The chain employs TRBV28 and TRBJ2-3; 11 bases fit TRBD2. Germline V gives CDR1 MDHEN, CDR2 SYDVKM. Losses at the gene ends were 6 bases for V and 3 bases for J; bases not matched to a gene: 8. This CDR3 comprises 16 residues. The CDR3 DNA reads TGTGCCAGCAGCATCGGACTAGCGGGTTCGACAGATACGCAGTATTTT. Amino acids: CASSIGLAGSTDTQYF.

This clone is a singleton in its sample. The chain joins TRBV4-2 to TRBJ2-7; 10 bases agree with TRBD2. Germline CDR1 reads LGHNA; CDR2 reads YNFKEQ. The CDR3 spans 17 residues. J lost 2 bases, V lost 0 bases, and 7 bases had no gene match. CDR3 nucleotides: TGTGCCAGCAGCCAAGATGAATTAAGCGGGAGGGCCTACGAGCAGTACTTC. It codes for CASSQDELSGRAYEQYF.

The chain carries TRBV15 and TRBJ1-1; perhaps TRBD1 as D (6 bases). Trimming pared 4 bases from V and 0 bases from J, leaving 9 bases between. The CDR3 contains 14 residues. CDR1 LNHNV and CDR2 YYDKDF come from the germline V gene (reference sequence). The CDR3 is CATSIDRMNTEAFF. The CDR3 DNA reads as TGTGCCACCAGCATTGACAGGATGAACACTGAAGCTTTCTTT.

The rearrangement joins TRBV6-1 to TRBJ1-2, with TRBD1 matching over 8 bases. This CDR3 is built from 14 residues. In germline, CDR1 is MNHNS, CDR2 SASEGT. V lost 1 base to trimming and J lost 4 bases; unmatched junction nucleotides: 2. The CDR3 DNA follows: TGTGCCAGCAGTGAAGGTGGACAGGGCTATGGCTACACCTTC. Its protein is CASSEGGQGYGYTF.

This clone has a handful of counts. J is TRBJ1-2 and V is TRBV5-4; weak D call: TRBD1 (6 bases). The germline V gene has CDR1 SGHNT and CDR2 YYREEE (reference sequence). This CDR3 has 14 amino acids. With 4 bases removed from V and 3 bases from J, the gap between germline ends came to 13 bases. The CDR3 bases are TGTGCCAGCAGCCGCGACAGGAACTACTATGGCTACACCTTC. Its translation: CASSRDRNYYGYTF.

The chain uses TRBV2 and TRBJ2-2; TRBD2 agrees at 13 bases. Germline values: CDR1 SNHLY, CDR2 FYNNEI. The CDR3 spans 15 residues. V was pared by 6 bases and J by 7 bases, with 5 bases of the junction left unmatched. CDR3 sequence reads: CASRGLAGVIGELFF. Written as DNA, the CDR3 is TGTGCCAGCAGAGGACTAGCGGGAGTGATCGGGGAGCTGTTTTTT.

V usage is TRBV2 and J usage is TRBJ2-3; 14 bases line up with TRBD2. Germline CDR1 and CDR2: SNHLY and FYNNEI. The CDR3 extends over 16 amino acids. V trimming: 7 bases; J trimming: 8 bases; junction bases outside the gene matches: 11. The CDR3 nucleotides read TGTGCCAGCAACTGGGGACTAGCGGGAGAACGAGGTACGCAGTATTTT. It translates to CASNWGLAGERGTQYF.

The chain recombines TRBV6-5 with TRBJ2-2, with 9 bases matching TRBD2. The V segment lost 7 bases and the J segment 5 bases; nucleotides outside the gene matches: 8. CDR3 size: 15 residues. Germline loops: CDR1 MNHEY, CDR2 SVGAGI. CDR3 amino acids: CASNIAGVGTGELFF. The CDR3 nucleotides read TGTGCCAGCAACATAGCGGGAGTTGGGACCGGGGAGCTGTTTTTT.